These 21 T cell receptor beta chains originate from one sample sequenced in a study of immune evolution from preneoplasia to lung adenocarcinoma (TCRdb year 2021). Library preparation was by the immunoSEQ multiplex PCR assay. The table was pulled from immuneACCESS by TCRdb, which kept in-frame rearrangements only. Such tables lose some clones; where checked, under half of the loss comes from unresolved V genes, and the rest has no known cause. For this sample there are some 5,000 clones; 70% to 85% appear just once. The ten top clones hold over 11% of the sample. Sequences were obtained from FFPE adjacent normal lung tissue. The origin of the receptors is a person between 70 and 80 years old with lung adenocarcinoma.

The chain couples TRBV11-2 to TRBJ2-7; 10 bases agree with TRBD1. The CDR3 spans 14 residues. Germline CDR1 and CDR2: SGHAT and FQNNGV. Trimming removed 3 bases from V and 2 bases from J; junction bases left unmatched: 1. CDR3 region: CASSLGTGAYEQYF. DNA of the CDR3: TGTGCCAGCAGCTTGGGGACAGGGGCCTACGAGCAGTACTTC.

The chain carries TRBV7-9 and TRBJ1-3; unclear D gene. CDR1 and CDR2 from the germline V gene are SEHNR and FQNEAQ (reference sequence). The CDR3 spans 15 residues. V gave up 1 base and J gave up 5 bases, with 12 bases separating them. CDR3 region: CASSLDGINRNTIYF. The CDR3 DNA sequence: TGTGCCAGCAGCTTAGACGGAATAAATAGAAACACCATATATTTT. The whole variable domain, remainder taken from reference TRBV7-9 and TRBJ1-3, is DTGVSQNPRHKITKRGQNVTFRCDPISEHNRLYWYRQTLGQGPEFLTYFQNEAQLEKSRLLSDRFSAERPKGSFSTLEIQRTEQGDSAMYLCASSLDGINRNTIYFGEGSWLTVV.

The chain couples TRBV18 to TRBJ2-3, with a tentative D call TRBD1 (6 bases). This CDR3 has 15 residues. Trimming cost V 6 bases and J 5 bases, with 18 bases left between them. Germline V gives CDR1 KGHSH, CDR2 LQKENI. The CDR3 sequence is CASSPTGNPRDTQYF. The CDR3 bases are TGTGCCAGCTCGCCAACAGGGAACCCAAGAGATACGCAGTATTTT.

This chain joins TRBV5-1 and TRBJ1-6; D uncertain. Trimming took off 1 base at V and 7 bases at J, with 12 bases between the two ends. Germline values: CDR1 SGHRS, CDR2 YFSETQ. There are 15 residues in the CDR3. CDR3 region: CASSLMPGRNSPLHF. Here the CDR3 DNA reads TGCGCCAGCAGCTTGATGCCAGGTAGAAATTCACCCCTCCACTTT.

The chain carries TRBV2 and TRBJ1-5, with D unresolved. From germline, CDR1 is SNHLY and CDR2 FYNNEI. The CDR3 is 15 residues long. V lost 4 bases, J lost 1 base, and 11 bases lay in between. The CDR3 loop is CASSVQTASNQPQHF. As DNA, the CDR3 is TGTGCCAGCAGTGTTCAGACTGCGAGCAATCAGCCCCAGCATTTT.

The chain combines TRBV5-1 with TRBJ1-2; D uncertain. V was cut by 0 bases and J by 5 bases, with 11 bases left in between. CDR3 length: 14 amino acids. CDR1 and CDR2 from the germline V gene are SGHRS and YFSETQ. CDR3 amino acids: CASSLGGQAYGYTF. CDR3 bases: TGCGCCAGCAGCTTGGGAGGCCAGGCGTATGGCTACACCTTC.

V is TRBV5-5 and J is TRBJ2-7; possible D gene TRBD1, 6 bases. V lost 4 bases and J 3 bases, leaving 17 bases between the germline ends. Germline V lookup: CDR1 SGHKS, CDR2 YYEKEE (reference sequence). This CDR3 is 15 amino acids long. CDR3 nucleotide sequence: TGTGCCAGCAGCACTATTATGACAGGATACTACGAGCAGTACTTC. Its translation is CASSTIMTGYYEQYF. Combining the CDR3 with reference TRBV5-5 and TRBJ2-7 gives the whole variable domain DAGVTQSPTHLIKTRGQQVTLRCSPISGHKSVSWYQQVLGQGPQFIFQYYEKEERGRGNFPDRFSARQFPNYSSELNVNALLLGDSALYLCASSTIMTGYYEQYFGPGTRLTVT.

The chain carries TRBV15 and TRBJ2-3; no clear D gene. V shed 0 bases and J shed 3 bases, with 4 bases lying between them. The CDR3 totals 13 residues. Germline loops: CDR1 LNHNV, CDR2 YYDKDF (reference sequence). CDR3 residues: CATSRDRTDTQYF. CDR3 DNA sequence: TGTGCCACCAGCAGAGATAGGACAGATACGCAGTATTTT.

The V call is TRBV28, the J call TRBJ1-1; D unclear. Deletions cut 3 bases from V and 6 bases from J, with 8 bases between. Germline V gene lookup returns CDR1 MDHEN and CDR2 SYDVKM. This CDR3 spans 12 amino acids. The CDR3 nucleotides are TGTGCCAGCAGTTTGAGAGGGTCTGAAGCTTTCTTT. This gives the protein CASSLRGSEAFF.

CDR3 residues: CASSLRGRTNEQFF. The DNA of the CDR3 is TGTGCCAGTAGCTTACGCGGGAGGACCAATGAGCAGTTCTTC. This chain links TRBV19 with TRBJ2-1; TRBD2 matches at 8 bases. J was trimmed by 6 bases and V by 6 bases; bases with no gene match: 7. Germline CDR1 and CDR2: LNHDA and SQIVND (reference sequence). The CDR3 extends over 14 amino acids. Filled out from reference TRBV19 and TRBJ2-1, the complete variable domain reads DGGITQSPKYLFRKEGQNVTLSCEQNLNHDAMYWYRQDPGQGLRLIYYSQIVNDFQKGDIAEGYSVSREKKESFPLTVTSAQKNPTAFYLCASSLRGRTNEQFFGPGTRLTVL.

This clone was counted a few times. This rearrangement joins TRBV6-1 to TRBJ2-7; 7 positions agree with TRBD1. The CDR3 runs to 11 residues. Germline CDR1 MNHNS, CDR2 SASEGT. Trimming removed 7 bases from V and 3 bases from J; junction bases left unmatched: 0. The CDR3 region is CASTGGYEQYF. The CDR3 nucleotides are TGTGCCAGCACAGGGGGCTACGAGCAGTACTTC.

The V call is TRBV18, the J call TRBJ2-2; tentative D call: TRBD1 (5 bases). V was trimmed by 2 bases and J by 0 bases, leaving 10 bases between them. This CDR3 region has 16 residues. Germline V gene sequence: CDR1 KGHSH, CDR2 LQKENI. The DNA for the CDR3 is TGTGCCAGCTCACCAAAGACAGCAGCGAACACCGGGGAGCTGTTTTTT. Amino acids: CASSPKTAANTGELFF.

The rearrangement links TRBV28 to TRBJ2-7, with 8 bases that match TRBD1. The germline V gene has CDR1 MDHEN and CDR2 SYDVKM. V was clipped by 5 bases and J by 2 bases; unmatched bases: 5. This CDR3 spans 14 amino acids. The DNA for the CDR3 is TGTGCCAGCAGTCGACTACAGGGGGCCTACGAGCAGTACTTC. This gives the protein CASSRLQGAYEQYF.

Here the CDR3 DNA reads TGTGCCAGCAGCTTAGTTGTCCGGCAGGGTGGAAAACTGTTTTTT. Residues: CASSLVVRQGGKLFF. The V and J genes are TRBV7-8 and TRBJ1-4, with a possible D match to TRBD1 (5 bases). V lost 1 base and J lost 10, with 16 bases in between. Germline CDR1 is SGHVS and CDR2 is FQNEAQ. This CDR3 region has 15 residues.

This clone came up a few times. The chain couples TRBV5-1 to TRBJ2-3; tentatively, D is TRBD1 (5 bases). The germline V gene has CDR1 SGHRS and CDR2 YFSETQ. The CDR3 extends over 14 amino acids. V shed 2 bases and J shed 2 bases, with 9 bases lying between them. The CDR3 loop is CASSFGQVTDTQYF. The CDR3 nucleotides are TGCGCCAGCAGCTTCGGACAAGTCACAGATACGCAGTATTTT. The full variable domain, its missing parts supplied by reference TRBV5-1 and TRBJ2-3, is KAGVTQTPRYLIKTRGQQVTLSCSPISGHRSVSWYQQTPGQGLQFLFEYFSETQRNKGNFPGRFSGRQFSNSRSEMNVSTLELGDSALYLCASSFGQVTDTQYFGPGTRLTVL.

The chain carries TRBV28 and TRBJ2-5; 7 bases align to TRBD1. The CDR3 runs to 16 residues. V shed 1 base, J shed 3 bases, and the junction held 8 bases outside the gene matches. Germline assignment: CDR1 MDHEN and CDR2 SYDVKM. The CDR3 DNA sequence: TGTGCCAGCAGTTTATCACGCAGGGGGTTAAAAGAGACCCAGTACTTC. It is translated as CASSLSRRGLKETQYF.

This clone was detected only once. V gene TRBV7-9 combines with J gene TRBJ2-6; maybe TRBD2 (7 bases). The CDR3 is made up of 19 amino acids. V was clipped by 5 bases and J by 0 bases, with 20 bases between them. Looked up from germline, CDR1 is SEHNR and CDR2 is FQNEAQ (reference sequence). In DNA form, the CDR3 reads TGTGCCAGCAGCAGGGGGGGTGGCCAGGCTGGCTCTGGGGCCAACGTCCTGACTTTC. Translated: CASSRGGGQAGSGANVLTF.

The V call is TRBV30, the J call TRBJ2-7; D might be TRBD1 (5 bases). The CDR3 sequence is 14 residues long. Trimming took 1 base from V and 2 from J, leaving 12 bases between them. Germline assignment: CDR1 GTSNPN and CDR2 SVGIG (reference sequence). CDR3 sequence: CAWSGDSVTYEQYF. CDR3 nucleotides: TGTGCCTGGAGTGGCGACAGTGTTACCTACGAGCAGTACTTC.

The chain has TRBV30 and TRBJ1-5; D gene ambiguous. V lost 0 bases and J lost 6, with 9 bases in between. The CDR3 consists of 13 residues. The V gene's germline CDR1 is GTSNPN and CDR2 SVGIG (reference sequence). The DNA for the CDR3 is TGTGCCTGGAGTGTGTTTATTGGTCAGCCCCAGCATTTT. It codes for CAWSVFIGQPQHF.

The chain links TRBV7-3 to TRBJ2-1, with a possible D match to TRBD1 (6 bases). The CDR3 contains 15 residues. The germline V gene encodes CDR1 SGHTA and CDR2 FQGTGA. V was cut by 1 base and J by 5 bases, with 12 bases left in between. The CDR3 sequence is CASSLKQGSDNEQFF. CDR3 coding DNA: TGTGCCAGCAGCTTAAAACAGGGTAGCGACAATGAGCAGTTCTTC. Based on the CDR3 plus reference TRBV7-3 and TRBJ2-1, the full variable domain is GAGVSQTPSNKVTEKGKYVELRCDPISGHTALYWYRQSLGQGPEFLIYFQGTGAADDSGLPNDRFFAVRPEGSVSTLKIQRTERGDSAVYLCASSLKQGSDNEQFFGPGTRLTVL.

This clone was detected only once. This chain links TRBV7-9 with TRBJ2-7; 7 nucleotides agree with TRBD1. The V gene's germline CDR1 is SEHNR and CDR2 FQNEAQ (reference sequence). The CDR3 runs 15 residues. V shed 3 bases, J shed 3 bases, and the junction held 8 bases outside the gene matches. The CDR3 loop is CASSFSGQDRYEQYF. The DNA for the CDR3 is TGTGCCAGCAGCTTCAGCGGACAGGACCGCTACGAGCAGTACTTC. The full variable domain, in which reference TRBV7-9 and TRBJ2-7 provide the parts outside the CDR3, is DTGVSQNPRHKITKRGQNVTFRCDPISEHNRLYWYRQTLGQGPEFLTYFQNEAQLEKSRLLSDRFSAERPKGSFSTLEIQRTEQGDSAMYLCASSFSGQDRYEQYFGPGTRLTVT.